In its sample, the clone carrying this TCR beta chain was seen a few times. The data derive from a study of T cell repertoires in cytomegalovirus infection. In the study overall: Public signatures in TCR beta pointed to CMV infection and matching HLA type.

MiXCR, applied by TCRdb to the reads, yields one record per CDR3 protein. The repertoire consists of approximately 180,000 distinct CDR3 sequences, with 15% to 20% occurring once and the leading ten covering approximately 3%. The CDR3 sequence is 14 residues long. Trimming took off 8 bases at V and 0 bases at J, with 10 bases between the two ends. From germline, CDR1 is MNHEY and CDR2 SVGEGT. Sample: PBMCs. This clonotype was obtained from a human donor in good health (CMV status not recorded). Some clones in this sample may be carry-over from other donors' samples. The chain uses TRBV6-2 or TRBV6-3 and TRBJ2-2, with D unclear. CDR3 nucleotides: TGTGCCAGCGGGGTCGTAGCGAACACCGGGGAGCTGTTTTTT. Translating gives CASGVVANTGELFF.